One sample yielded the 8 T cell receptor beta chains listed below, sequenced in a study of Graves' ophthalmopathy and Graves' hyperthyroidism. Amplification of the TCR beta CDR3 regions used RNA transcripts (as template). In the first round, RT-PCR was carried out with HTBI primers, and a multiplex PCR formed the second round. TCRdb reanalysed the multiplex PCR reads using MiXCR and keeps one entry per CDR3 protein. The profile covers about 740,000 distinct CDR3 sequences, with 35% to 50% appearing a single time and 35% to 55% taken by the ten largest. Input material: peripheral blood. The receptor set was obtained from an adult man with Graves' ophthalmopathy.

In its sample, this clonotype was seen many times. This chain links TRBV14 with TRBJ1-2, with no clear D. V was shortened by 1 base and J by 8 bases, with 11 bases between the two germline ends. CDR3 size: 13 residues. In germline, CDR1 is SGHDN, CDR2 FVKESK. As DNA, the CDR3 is TGTGCCAGCAGCCAAGCCTGGGGAGGAGGCTACACCTTC. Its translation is CASSQAWGGGYTF.

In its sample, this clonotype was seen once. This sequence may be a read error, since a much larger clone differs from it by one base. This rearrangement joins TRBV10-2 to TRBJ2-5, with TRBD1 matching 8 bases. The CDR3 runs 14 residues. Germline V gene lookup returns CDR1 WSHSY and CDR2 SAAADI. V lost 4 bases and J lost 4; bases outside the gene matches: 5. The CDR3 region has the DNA TGCGCCAGCAGTGGGTCGACAGGGGTAGAGACCCAGTACTTC. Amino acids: CASSGSTGVETQYF.

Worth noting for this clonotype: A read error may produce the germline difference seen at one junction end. The CDR3 nucleotides read TGTGCCAGCAGTACGCAGGACTACGAGCAGTACTTC. Residues: CASSTQDYEQYF. V gene TRBV10-3 combines with J gene TRBJ2-7, with unresolved D. Germline CDR1 reads ENHRY; CDR2 reads SYGVKD. This CDR3 has 12 residues.

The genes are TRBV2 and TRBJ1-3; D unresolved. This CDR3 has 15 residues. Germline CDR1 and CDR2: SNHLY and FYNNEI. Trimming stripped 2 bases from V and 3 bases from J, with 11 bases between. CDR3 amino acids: CASSERQVYGNTIYF. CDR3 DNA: TGTGCCAGCAGTGAACGGCAGGTCTATGGAAACACCATATATTTT.

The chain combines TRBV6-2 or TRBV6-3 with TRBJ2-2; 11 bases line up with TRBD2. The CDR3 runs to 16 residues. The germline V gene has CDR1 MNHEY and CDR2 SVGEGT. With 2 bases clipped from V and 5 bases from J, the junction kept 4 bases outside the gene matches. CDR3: CASSYGTSGPTGELFF. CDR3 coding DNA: TGTGCCAGCAGTTACGGGACTAGCGGACCTACCGGGGAGCTGTTTTTT.

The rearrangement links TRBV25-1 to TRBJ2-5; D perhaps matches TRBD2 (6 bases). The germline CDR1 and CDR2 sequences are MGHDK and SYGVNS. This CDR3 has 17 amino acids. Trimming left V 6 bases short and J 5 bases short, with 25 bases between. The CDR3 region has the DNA TGTGCCAGCAGCCTGAACGGGGCGGGGCACGGGCTGGAGACCCAGTACTTC. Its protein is CASSLNGAGHGLETQYF. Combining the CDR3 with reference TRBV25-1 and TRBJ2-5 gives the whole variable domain EADIYQTPRYLVIGTGKKITLECSQTMGHDKMYWYQQDPGMELHLIHYSYGVNSTEKGDLSSESTVSRIRTEHFPLTLESARPSHTSQYLCASSLNGAGHGLETQYFGPGTRLLVL.

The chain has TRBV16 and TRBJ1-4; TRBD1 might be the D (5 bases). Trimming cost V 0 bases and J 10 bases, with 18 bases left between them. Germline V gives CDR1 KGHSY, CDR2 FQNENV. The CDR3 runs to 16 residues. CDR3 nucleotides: TGTGCCAGCAGCCAATCATATTCTCCGAGGGACGGAAAACTGTTTTTT. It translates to CASSQSYSPRDGKLFF.

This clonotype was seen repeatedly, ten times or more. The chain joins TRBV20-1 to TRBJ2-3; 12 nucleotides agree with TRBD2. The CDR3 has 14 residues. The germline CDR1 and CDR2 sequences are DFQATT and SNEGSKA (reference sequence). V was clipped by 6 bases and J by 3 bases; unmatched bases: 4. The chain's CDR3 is CSASTSGGTDTQYF. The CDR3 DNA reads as TGCAGTGCCTCAACTAGCGGGGGGACAGATACGCAGTATTTT.